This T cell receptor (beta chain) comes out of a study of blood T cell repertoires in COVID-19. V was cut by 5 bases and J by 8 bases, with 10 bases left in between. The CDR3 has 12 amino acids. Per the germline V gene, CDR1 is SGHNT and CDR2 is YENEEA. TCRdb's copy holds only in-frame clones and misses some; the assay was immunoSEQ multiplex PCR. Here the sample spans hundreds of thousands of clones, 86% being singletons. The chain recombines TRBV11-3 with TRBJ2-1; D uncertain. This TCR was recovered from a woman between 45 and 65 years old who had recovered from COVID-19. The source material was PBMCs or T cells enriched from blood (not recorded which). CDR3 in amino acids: CASSITRDEQFF. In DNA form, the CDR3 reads TGTGCCAGCAGCATAACTCGCGATGAGCAGTTCTTC.